This T cell receptor (beta chain) was sequenced for a study of blood T cell repertoires in COVID-19. Whole-study context: T cells, B-cell-depleted T cells, or PBMCs supplied cDNA or gDNA.

As handled by the study authors: The assay estimated nucleated cells by amplifying reference gene primers. Clones were read by immunoSEQ multiplex PCR, and TCRdb kept only the in-frame ones, dropping some. The V and J calls and clone size come from that table; D and trimming were worked out from the DNA. The sample has 100,000 to 150,000 clones, roughly 80% seen once. This CDR3 is 16 amino acids long. Germline assignment: CDR1 KGHSH and CDR2 LQKENI. V lost 2 bases, J lost 7 bases, and 15 bases lay in between. The source is a woman aged 45-65 years with acute or convalescent COVID-19. This chain uses TRBV18 with TRBJ1-6; D might be TRBD1 (6 bases). The material sequenced was peripheral blood. CDR3 in amino acids: CASSPSTGALNSPLHF. Written as DNA, the CDR3 is TGTGCCAGCTCACCATCGACAGGCGCCCTCAATTCACCCCTCCACTTT.